This TCR beta chain was identified during a study of identifying expanded T cells in peripheral blood. Study observations and caveats: Approximately 1.2 clones differed between technical replicates, versus roughly 16 and 20 over time.

Measured with immunoSEQ multiplex PCR; TCRdb has only the in-frame clones, and not every one. The sample gives roughly 63,000 clones, approximately 80% of which show up once; about 20% is in the top ten. Collection occurred without any documented infections or immune events in donors. On this clone itself: Its cognate antigen is unknown.

The junction had 5 bases not matched to a gene; V was cut back by 2 bases and J by 6 bases. Germline lookup yields CDR1 MNHNS and CDR2 SASEGT. The CDR3 totals 15 residues. The TCR originated in a person aged 18 to 75 in good health. This sequence joins TRBV6-1 and TRBJ1-2; 11 bases map to TRBD1. Specimen: blood. The CDR3 spells CASSEYRTGGNGYTF. The CDR3 nucleotides are TGTGCCAGCAGTGAATATAGGACAGGGGGCAATGGCTACACCTTC.